This entry lists 21 T cell receptor beta chains sequenced from one sample in a study of CD8 T cells in Susac syndrome (dated by TCRdb to between 2018 and 2020). The library was prepared using the immunoSEQ multiplex PCR assay. RNA was extracted using the RNeasy kit, and about 0.45 to 1 microgram was reverse transcribed with random hexamers. TCRdb cleaned the public reads at Q25 with fastp, built clones with MiXCR and kept in-frame beta chains. One record per CDR3 amino acid sequence lists the most common genes and DNA. In all, the sample holds roughly 130,000 distinct CDR3 sequences, and 90% to 95% of those were seen once. The ten largest clones add up to approximately 0.12% of the sample. The sequenced sample was CD4+ T cells from PBMCs. The receptor set was obtained from a human donor in good health.

The rearrangement links TRBV12-3 or TRBV12-4 to TRBJ1-1, with D unclear. V lost 4 bases to trimming and J lost 5 bases, with 11 bases between them. This CDR3 is 13 amino acids long. CDR3 protein: CASSSLLGTEAFF. CDR3 nucleotides: TGTGCCAGCAGTTCACTGCTGGGTACTGAAGCTTTCTTT.

V usage is TRBV5-1 and J usage is TRBJ2-1, with D tentatively TRBD2 (7 bases). This CDR3 is 15 amino acids long. V lost 3 bases and J lost 9, with 19 bases in between. Germline loops: CDR1 SGHRS, CDR2 YFSETQ. The CDR3 spells CASSSELGGGGEQFF. CDR3 sequence (DNA): TGCGCCAGCAGCTCAGAGCTGGGGGGCGGGGGTGAGCAGTTCTTC.

The V call is TRBV3-1, the J call TRBJ2-7; D might be TRBD1 (6 bases). V was clipped by 1 base and J by 0 bases, with 13 bases between them. This CDR3 comprises 16 residues. The germline CDR1 and CDR2 sequences are LGHDT and YNNKEL (reference sequence). DNA of the CDR3: TGTGCCAGCAGCCAAGGATGGGGGCCCAGCTCCTACGAGCAGTACTTC. Translating gives CASSQGWGPSSYEQYF.

The genes are TRBV7-2 and TRBJ1-1, with D tentatively TRBD1 (5 bases). Looked up from germline, CDR1 is SGHTA and CDR2 is FQGNSA. The CDR3 spans 15 residues. Between the trimmed V and J ends, which lost 3 bases and 4 bases, there was a span of 15 bases. In DNA form, the CDR3 reads TGTGCCAGCAGCTTGTGGGGGGGACGGTCCACTGAAGCTTTCTTT. It encodes CASSLWGGRSTEAFF.

J is TRBJ1-2 and V is TRBV29-1; D is unresolved. Deletions cut 4 bases from V and 6 bases from J, with 12 bases between. The CDR3 is 12 residues long. The germline CDR1 and CDR2 sequences are SQVTM and ANQGSEA. CDR3 DNA: TGCAGCGTTGGGGCGAGGTTGGATGGCTACACCTTC. Amino acids: CSVGARLDGYTF.

CDR3 loop: CAWSGNTLSGEQFF. The CDR3 DNA reads as TGTGCCTGGAGTGGGAATACCCTTTCGGGTGAGCAGTTCTTC. The chain has TRBV30 and TRBJ2-1; D gene ambiguous. Germline V gene sequence: CDR1 GTSNPN, CDR2 SVGIG (reference sequence). V was pared by 1 base and J by 9 bases, with 16 bases between. This CDR3 contains 14 residues.

The table lists this clonotype with a count of one. The chain recombines TRBV4-2 with TRBJ1-1; D is undetermined. Trimming shortened V by 0 bases and J by 0 bases, and 2 bases separated the two germline ends. CDR1 is LGHNA, CDR2 YNFKEQ, per germline. The CDR3 extends over 13 amino acids. The CDR3 loop reads CASSQDMNTEAFF. For the CDR3, the DNA is TGTGCCAGCAGCCAAGATATGAACACTGAAGCTTTCTTT.

The V call is TRBV3-1, the J call TRBJ2-2, with no clear D. CDR1 and CDR2 from the germline V gene are LGHDT and YNNKEL (reference sequence). The CDR3 loop spans 13 amino acids. The ends were cut back, 0 bases at V and 7 bases at J, with 6 bases in the middle. CDR3 loop: CASSQDPHGELFF. The CDR3 nucleotides read TGTGCCAGCAGCCAAGATCCCCACGGGGAGCTGTTTTTT.

This chain links TRBV10-3 with TRBJ2-7, with D possibly matching TRBD2 (5 bases). CDR1 ENHRY and CDR2 SYGVKD come from the germline V gene. The CDR3 length is 13 residues. V was trimmed by 4 bases and J by 2 bases, leaving 9 bases between them. CDR3: CAISGTGTYEQYF. For the CDR3, the DNA is TGTGCCATCAGTGGGACGGGAACCTACGAGCAGTACTTC.

This CDR3 reads CASSLGGQENIQYF. DNA of the CDR3: TGCGCCAGCAGCTTGGGGGGACAGGAAAACATTCAGTACTTC. The V gene is TRBV5-1, the J gene TRBJ2-4; TRBD1 aligns across 8 bases. Germline CDR1 reads SGHRS; CDR2 reads YFSETQ. V dropped 0 bases and J dropped 5; count of bases not matched to a gene: 1. CDR3 length: 14 residues.

The chain combines TRBV2 with TRBJ2-7, with 9 nucleotides matching TRBD2. After removal of 7 bases from V and 4 bases from J, the junction contained 8 bases not matched to a gene. The CDR3 consists of 14 residues. The germline gives CDR1 SNHLY, CDR2 FYNNEI. The CDR3 spells CASKTETSGYEQYF. CDR3 DNA: TGTGCCAGCAAAACGGAGACTAGCGGTTACGAGCAGTACTTC.

The chain employs TRBV29-1 and TRBJ2-3; D is undetermined. V shed 0 bases and J shed 3 bases, with 13 bases lying between them. This CDR3 region has 15 residues. Germline V lookup: CDR1 SQVTM, CDR2 ANQGSEA. CDR3 residues: CSVEDAVGRTDTQYF. The CDR3 DNA follows: TGCAGCGTTGAAGATGCGGTGGGAAGGACAGATACGCAGTATTTT.

CDR3 sequence: CASSPASGSVGEQFF. The CDR3 DNA is TGTGCCAGCAGTCCGGCTAGCGGGAGTGTAGGTGAGCAGTTCTTC. The chain carries TRBV6-4 and TRBJ2-1; TRBD2 aligns across 10 bases. The trim removed 5 bases at V and 9 bases at J, leaving 10 bases unmatched. CDR1 and CDR2 (germline): MRHNA, SNTAGT. This CDR3 contains 15 residues.

This sequence joins TRBV6-6 and TRBJ2-7; a weak D match, TRBD2 (5 bases). The germline V and J ends were trimmed by 6 bases and 2 bases, with 11 bases remaining between them. From germline, CDR1 is MNHNY and CDR2 SVGAGI (reference sequence). CDR3 length equals 13 residues. Here the CDR3 reads CASSQGLAYEQYF. Written as DNA, the CDR3 is TGTGCCAGCAGCCAAGGACTCGCCTACGAGCAGTACTTC.

This chain links TRBV29-1 with TRBJ2-1, with 11 positions matching TRBD2. Losses at the gene ends were 3 bases for V and 0 bases for J; bases not matched to a gene: 7. Germline V gives CDR1 SQVTM, CDR2 ANQGSEA. The CDR3 extends over 17 amino acids. The CDR3 here is CSVEASGRHSSYNEQFF. The CDR3 nucleotides are TGCAGCGTTGAGGCTAGCGGGAGGCACAGCTCCTACAATGAGCAGTTCTTC.

The chain joins TRBV24-1 to TRBJ2-7; possibly TRBD2 for D (5 bases). The CDR3 is 16 residues long. V was cut by 3 bases and J by 1 base, with 15 bases left in between. The V gene's germline CDR1 is KGHDR and CDR2 SFDVKD. CDR3 region: CATSDPTAERSYEQYF. CDR3 in DNA: TGTGCCACCAGTGATCCGACCGCAGAGCGGTCCTACGAGCAGTACTTC.

This chain connects TRBV12-3 or TRBV12-4 to TRBJ2-7; no definite D call. Trimming pared 8 bases from V and 2 bases from J, leaving 13 bases between. The CDR3 is made up of 13 amino acids. As DNA, the CDR3 is TGTGCCAGCGGCCTCGCAGGAACCTACGAGCAGTACTTC. It codes for CASGLAGTYEQYF.

This clonotype was detected only a few times. V and J are TRBV18 and TRBJ2-5; possibly TRBD2 for D (6 bases). From germline, CDR1 is KGHSH and CDR2 LQKENI. The CDR3 runs 15 residues. V was shortened by 3 bases and J by 1 base, with 12 bases between the two germline ends. The CDR3 sequence: CASSPLGGPQETQYF. The CDR3 region has the DNA TGTGCCAGCTCACCCCTCGGGGGTCCCCAAGAGACCCAGTACTTC.

CDR3 nucleotides: TGTGCCATCAGTGGGACAGGGGGCGAGCAGTACTTC. It encodes CAISGTGGEQYF. This chain connects TRBV10-3 to TRBJ2-7, with 10 bases matching TRBD1. The junction had 0 bases not matched to a gene; V was cut back by 4 bases and J by 6 bases. The germline V gene encodes CDR1 ENHRY and CDR2 SYGVKD. CDR3 size: 12 residues.

The chain employs TRBV29-1 and TRBJ2-7; 8 bases agree with TRBD1. The V gene's germline CDR1 is SQVTM and CDR2 ANQGSEA. J lost 9 bases, V lost 5 bases, and 18 bases had no gene match. The CDR3 length is 15 residues. The CDR3 loop is CSVLDPGGHKEGQYF. For the CDR3, the DNA is TGCAGCGTTCTGGATCCAGGGGGCCACAAGGAAGGGCAGTACTTC.

The V and J genes are TRBV6-5 and TRBJ1-1, with D unclear. V shed 4 bases and J shed 1 base, with 10 bases lying between them. Germline V gene lookup returns CDR1 MNHEY and CDR2 SVGAGI. CDR3 length equals 14 residues. As DNA, the CDR3 is TGTGCCAGCAGTTCTCTCACTCCGAACACTGAAGCTTTCTTT. Protein product: CASSSLTPNTEAFF.